There are many counts of the clone carrying this TCR beta chain. This entry belongs to a study of blood T cell repertoires in COVID-19. The wider study: Nucleic acid was either cDNA or gDNA, and it came from T cells, B-cell-depleted T cells, or PBMCs.

The CDR3 is 15 amino acids. Trimming cost V 0 bases and J 8 bases, with 15 bases left between them. CDR1 and CDR2 from the germline V gene are SGHRS and YFSETQ. The protocol was immunoSEQ multiplex PCR, while the TCRdb copy is restricted to in-frame clones and leaves out a portion. The repertoire holds roughly 320,000 clones, with roughly 85% as singletons. The TCR was taken from a human donor in a cohort sampled during active COVID-19. Sequenced sample: peripheral blood. V and J are TRBV5-1 and TRBJ2-1, with D possibly being TRBD1 (6 bases). The CDR3 here is CASSLGTGRYDEQFF. The CDR3, as DNA: TGCGCCAGCAGCTTGGGTACAGGGCGTTACGATGAGCAGTTCTTC.